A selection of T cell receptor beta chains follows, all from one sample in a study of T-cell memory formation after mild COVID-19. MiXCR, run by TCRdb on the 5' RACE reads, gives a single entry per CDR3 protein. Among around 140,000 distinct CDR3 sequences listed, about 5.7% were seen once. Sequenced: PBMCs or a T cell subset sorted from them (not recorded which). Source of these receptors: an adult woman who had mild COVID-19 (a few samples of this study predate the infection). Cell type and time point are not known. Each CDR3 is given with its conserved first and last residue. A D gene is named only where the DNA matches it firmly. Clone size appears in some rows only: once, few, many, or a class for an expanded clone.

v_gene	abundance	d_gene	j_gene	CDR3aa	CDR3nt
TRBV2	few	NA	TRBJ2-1	CASSQDVNNEQFF	TGTGCCAGCAGTCAGGACGTCAACAATGAGCAGTTCTTC
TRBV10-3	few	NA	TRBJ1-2	CAIRGIDGYTF	TGTGCCATCAGGGGGATTGATGGCTACACCTTC
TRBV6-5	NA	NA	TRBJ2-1	CASSTGLLSSYNEQFF	TGTGCCAGCAGTACCGGACTGCTAAGCTCCTACAATGAGCAGTTCTTC
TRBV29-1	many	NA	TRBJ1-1	CSVLQAMNTEAFF	TGCAGCGTTTTACAGGCCATGAACACTGAAGCTTTCTTT
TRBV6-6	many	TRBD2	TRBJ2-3	CASSYGMWSAGNLPSTDTQYF	TGTGCCAGCAGTTACGGGATGTGGTCAGCGGGAAACCTACCTAGCACAGATACGCAGTATTTT
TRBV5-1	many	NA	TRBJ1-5	CASSLAGASHQPQHF	TGCGCCAGCAGCTTGGCAGGGGCATCCCACCAGCCCCAGCATTTT
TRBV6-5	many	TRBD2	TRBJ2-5	CASMGLAGVTYGAQYF	TGTGCCAGCATGGGACTAGCGGGGGTTACCTATGGGGCCCAGTACTTC
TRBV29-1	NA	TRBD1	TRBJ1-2	CSGGQGDGYTF	TGCAGCGGAGGACAGGGAGATGGCTACACCTTC
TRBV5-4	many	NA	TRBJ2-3	CASSLDPRDMGTDTQYF	TGTGCCAGCAGCTTGGATCCGCGGGACATGGGCACAGATACGCAGTATTTT
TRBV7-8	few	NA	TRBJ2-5	CASSPIASAGETQYF	TGTGCCAGCAGTCCGATTGCCAGCGCGGGGGAGACCCAGTACTTC
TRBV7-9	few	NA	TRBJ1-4	CASSMTATNEKLFF	TGTGCCAGCAGCATGACGGCAACTAATGAAAAACTGTTTTTT
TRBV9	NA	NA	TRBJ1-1	CASSTSPQTVVAFF	TGTGCCAGCAGCACCAGTCCCCAGACAGTAGTCGCTTTCTTT
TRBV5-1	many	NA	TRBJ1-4	CASSSGRRNEKLFF	TGCGCCAGCAGCTCCGGACGGAGAAATGAAAAACTGTTTTTT
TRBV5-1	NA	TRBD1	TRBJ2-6	CASSQKGQGDYSGANVLTF	TGCGCCAGCAGCCAGAAAGGACAGGGCGACTACTCTGGGGCCAACGTCCTGACTTTC
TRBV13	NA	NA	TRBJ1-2	CASSSGTGKGNYGYTF	TGTGCCAGCAGCTCCGGGACTGGGAAGGGCAACTATGGCTACACCTTC
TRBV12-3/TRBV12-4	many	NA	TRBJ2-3	CASHTLGPRNTQYF	TGTGCCAGCCATACCCTAGGGCCCCGGAATACGCAGTATTTT
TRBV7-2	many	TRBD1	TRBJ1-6	CASSSTQGASLHF	TGTGCCAGCAGCTCAACTCAGGGGGCTTCCCTCCACTTT
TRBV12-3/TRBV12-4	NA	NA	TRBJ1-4	CASSLGSHEKLFF	TGTGCCAGCAGTTTGGGCTCCCATGAAAAACTGTTTTTT
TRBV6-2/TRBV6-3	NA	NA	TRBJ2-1	CASRGPWARITSEQFF	TGTGCCAGCAGGGGGCCGTGGGCTAGAATAACTTCTGAGCAGTTCTTC
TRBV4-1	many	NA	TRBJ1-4	CASSHLGGLNEKLFF	TGCGCCAGCAGCCACCTCGGAGGTCTAAATGAAAAACTGTTTTTT
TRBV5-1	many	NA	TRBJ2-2	CASSTQRLGAGELFF	TGCGCCAGCAGCACGCAGCGCCTAGGGGCCGGGGAGCTGTTTTTT
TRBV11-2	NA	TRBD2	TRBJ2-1	CASSLGLLAGRRGEQFF	TGTGCCAGCAGCTTAGGTTTACTAGCGGGGCGTCGCGGTGAGCAGTTCTTC
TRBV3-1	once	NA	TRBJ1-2	CASSQEVYGYTF	TGTGCCAGCAGCCAAGAGGTCTATGGCTACACCTTC
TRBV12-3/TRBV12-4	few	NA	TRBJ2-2	CASSFGGHTGELFF	TGTGCCAGCAGTTTCGGGGGGCACACCGGGGAGCTGTTTTTT
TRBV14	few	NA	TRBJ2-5	CASSLLRGVETQYF	TGTGCCAGCAGCCTTCTGCGGGGTGTGGAGACCCAGTACTTC
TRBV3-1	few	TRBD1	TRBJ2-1	CASSQDGTGLNEQFF	TGTGCCAGCAGCCAAGACGGGACAGGGCTTAATGAGCAGTTCTTC
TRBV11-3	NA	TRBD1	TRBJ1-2	CASRRSQGGNYGYTF	TGTGCCAGCAGACGTTCACAGGGGGGGAACTATGGCTACACCTTC
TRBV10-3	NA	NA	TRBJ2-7	CAISANGGVYEQYF	TGTGCCATCAGTGCGAACGGCGGAGTCTACGAGCAGTACTTC
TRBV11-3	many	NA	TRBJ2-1	CASSLVGVWGQADYNEQFF	TGTGCCAGCAGCTTAGTAGGGGTCTGGGGGCAAGCGGATTACAATGAGCAGTTCTTC
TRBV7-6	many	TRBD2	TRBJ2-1	CASSLLGRASTYNEQFF	TGTGCCAGCAGCTTACTTGGGAGGGCCTCCACGTACAATGAGCAGTTCTTC
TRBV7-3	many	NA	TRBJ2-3	CASSPTRGDTQYF	TGTGCCAGCAGCCCCACCCGGGGAGATACGCAGTATTTT
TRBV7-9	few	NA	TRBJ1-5	CASSYYGRDQPQHF	TGTGCCAGCAGCTACTACGGCAGGGATCAGCCCCAGCATTTT
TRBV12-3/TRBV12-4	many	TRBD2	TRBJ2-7	CASSTGTSGRVHEQYF	TGTGCCAGCAGTACGGGGACTAGCGGGAGAGTACACGAGCAGTACTTC
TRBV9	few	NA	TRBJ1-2	CASSVEDSYGYTF	TGTGCCAGCAGCGTAGAGGACAGCTATGGCTACACCTTC
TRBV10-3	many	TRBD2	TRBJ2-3	CAISESPTSGGRSGTDTQYF	TGTGCCATCAGTGAGTCCCCGACTAGCGGGGGGCGGAGTGGCACAGATACGCAGTATTTT
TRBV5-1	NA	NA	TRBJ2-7	CASSLWGIGGDEQYF	TGCGCCAGCAGCTTGTGGGGCATAGGAGGCGACGAGCAGTACTTC
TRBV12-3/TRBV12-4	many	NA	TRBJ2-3	CASSPRERFTDTQYF	TGTGCCAGCAGTCCGAGGGAGCGGTTCACAGATACGCAGTATTTT
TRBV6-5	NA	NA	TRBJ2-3	CASSYWDGLGTDTQYF	TGTGCCAGCAGTTACTGGGACGGATTGGGCACAGATACGCAGTATTTT
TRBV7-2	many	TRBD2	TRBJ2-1	CASSLVGGLADNEQFF	TGTGCCAGCAGCTTAGTGGGGGGACTAGCGGACAATGAGCAGTTCTTC
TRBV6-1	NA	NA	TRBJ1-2	CASMISARDNYGYTF	TGTGCCAGCATGATATCCGCCAGGGACAACTATGGCTACACCTTC
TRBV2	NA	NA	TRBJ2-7	CARSAAGRDEQYF	TGTGCCCGTTCGGCGGCAGGGAGAGACGAGCAGTACTTC
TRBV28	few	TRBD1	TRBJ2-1	CASSLGTGGLSEQFF	TGTGCCAGCAGTCTAGGGACAGGGGGGTTGAGTGAGCAGTTCTTC
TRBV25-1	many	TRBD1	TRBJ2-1	CASRPDRGEQFF	TGTGCCAGCAGACCCGACAGGGGTGAGCAGTTCTTC
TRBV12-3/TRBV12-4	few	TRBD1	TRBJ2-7	CASSPPGQGVEQYF	TGTGCCAGCAGTCCTCCGGGACAGGGTGTCGAGCAGTACTTC
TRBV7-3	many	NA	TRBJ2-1	CASSLSGGAANEQFF	TGTGCCAGCAGCTTAAGTGGGGGAGCGGCCAATGAGCAGTTCTTC
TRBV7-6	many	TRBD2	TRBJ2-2	CASSFDLGRREGRGGELFF	TGTGCCAGCAGCTTCGATCTGGGGAGACGGGAGGGCCGAGGCGGGGAGCTGTTTTTT
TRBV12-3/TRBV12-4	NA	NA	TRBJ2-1	CASSFRQGGDEQFF	TGTGCCAGCAGTTTCCGTCAGGGGGGGGATGAGCAGTTCTTC
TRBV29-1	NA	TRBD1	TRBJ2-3	CSVASTGATTDTQYF	TGCAGCGTTGCGTCGACAGGGGCGACCACAGATACGCAGTATTTT
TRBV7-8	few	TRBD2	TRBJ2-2	CASSLSSGGAGELFF	TGTGCCAGCAGCTTATCCTCGGGGGGGGCCGGGGAGCTGTTTTTT